This T cell receptor beta chain stems from a study of radiation and T cells in renal cell carcinoma. This sample's time point: baseline pretreatment blood. The treatment here: 15 Gy SBRT to primary tumor, nephrectomy 4 weeks later. Only in-frame clones appear in the TCRdb table, and some are missing; sequencing was by immunoSEQ multiplex PCR. Found here are about 150,000 clones, roughly 90% of them singletons; the top ten hold around 4%. The germline CDR1 and CDR2 sequences are SGHRS and YFSETQ. After removal of 0 bases from V and 2 bases from J, the junction contained 5 bases not matched to a gene. The CDR3 spans 16 residues.

The sequencing used blood, collected from a patient whose treatment included radiotherapy and nephrectomy. The sequence came from a woman in her 70s with renal cell carcinoma. The V call is TRBV5-1, the J call TRBJ2-5; TRBD2 aligns across 9 bases. In nucleotides, the CDR3 is TGCGCCAGCAGCTTGGGTAGCGGGGGCCAACAAGAGACCCAGTACTTC. It codes for CASSLGSGGQQETQYF. Full variable domain (missing parts from reference TRBV5-1 and TRBJ2-5): KAGVTQTPRYLIKTRGQQVTLSCSPISGHRSVSWYQQTPGQGLQFLFEYFSETQRNKGNFPGRFSGRQFSNSRSEMNVSTLELGDSALYLCASSLGSGGQQETQYFGPGTRLLVL.